What follows describes a single TCR beta chain. The data were obtained in a study of blood T cell repertoires in COVID-19. Study-level background: Some COVID-19 samples were acute and others convalescent; all came from the United States, Italy and Spain. The analysed material was cDNA or gDNA that came from T cells, B-cell-depleted T cells, or PBMCs.

Per the original methods: Reference gene primers were amplified, and this amplification served to estimate nucleated cell counts. Here immunoSEQ multiplex PCR was the method, and the copy in TCRdb shows in-frame clones only, minus some. The V and J calls and clone size are taken from that table; D and trimming were inferred from the DNA. The repertoire holds about 250,000 clones, 87% seen once, with around 3% in the top ten. Material: peripheral blood. The source of this sequence is a man between 18 and 35 years old with active or convalescent COVID-19.

The CDR3 DNA follows: TGTGCCAGCAGTCGTAGCGGTCCCTACGAGCAGTACTTC. It translates to CASSRSGPYEQYF. This chain connects TRBV28 to TRBJ2-7; the D gene is possibly TRBD2 (6 bases). The CDR3 extends over 13 amino acids. From germline, CDR1 is MDHEN and CDR2 SYDVKM. V lost 5 bases, J lost 2 bases, and 10 bases lay in between.